The T cell receptor beta chain under discussion was sequenced for a study of cytomegalovirus exposure and HLA in healthy donors. Healthy donors of bone marrow made up the group. CDR1 is LGHNT and CDR2 is FRNRAP in the germline V gene. V was pared by 6 bases and J by 2 bases, with 8 bases of the junction left unmatched. This CDR3 has 15 amino acids. Details on this clone: Antigen unknown.

The study's findings and limits: Most TCR sequences were seen very rarely across donors, but some public TCRs occurred in many. TCR beta chains associated with HLA were, in a later analysis, more clonally expanded than equally common others. One cluster of highly shared sequence variants probably arose as a sequencing artifact.

PCR primers comprised 60 Vbeta and 13 Jbeta primers. Assay used: immunoSEQ multiplex PCR; TCRdb lists only in-frame clones, some missing. The table includes around 110,000 clones, about 86% detected once. The material sequenced was PBMCs. The receptor was derived from a woman aged 30 to 39 in good health and CMV-seronegative. The chain has TRBV12-5 and TRBJ2-7; TRBD1 agrees at 9 bases. CDR3 sequence (DNA): TGTGCTAGTGGACCGCCACAGGGGGCCCCCTACGAGCAGTACTTC. The encoded protein is CASGPPQGAPYEQYF.